One and the same sample provided the 8 T cell receptor beta chains below, sequenced in a study of blood T cells in healthy people across ages. The use of a sample-barcoded 5' primer and a J-beta primer mix characterized a second PCR of roughly 6 to 12 cycles. TCRdb used MiXCR to reprocess the 5' RACE reads, holding one entry per CDR3 protein. The sample gives about 670,000 distinct CDR3 sequences, about 43% of which show up once; approximately 31% is in the top ten. Sequenced: blood. These receptors originate from a man at least 80 years old in good health.

This clonotype was picked up many times. The CDR3 here is CASSSRTSGRYEQYF. CDR3 nucleotides: TGTGCCAGCAGTTCACGGACTAGCGGGAGATACGAGCAGTACTTC. The J gene is TRBJ2-7, the V gene TRBV28; 13 bases are shared with TRBD2. From germline, CDR1 is MDHEN and CDR2 SYDVKM. The CDR3 contains 15 residues. The trim removed 4 bases at V and 4 bases at J, leaving 4 bases unmatched.

The chain recombines TRBV6-1 with TRBJ1-2, with 7 bases fitting TRBD1. Trimming took 0 bases from V and 4 from J; bases not matched to a gene: 8. The CDR3 sequence is 16 residues long. Germline-derived CDR1 and CDR2 are MNHNS and SASEGT. CDR3 coding DNA: TGTGCCAGCAGTGAAGCAGAGGGGGCCGATTCCTATGGCTACACCTTC. The encoded protein is CASSEAEGADSYGYTF.

This clonotype came up a few times. The V and J genes are TRBV6-1 and TRBJ1-2; no clear D gene. Germline V gene sequence: CDR1 MNHNS, CDR2 SASEGT. Trimming left V 4 bases short and J 8 bases short, with 11 bases between. This CDR3 region has 12 residues. The CDR3 DNA follows: TGTGCCAGCAGTGCGGGGAGATCGGGCTACACCTTC. Amino acids: CASSAGRSGYTF.

The chain combines TRBV18 with TRBJ1-2; no reliable D call. The germline V gene has CDR1 KGHSH and CDR2 LQKENI. V was cut by 2 bases and J by 0 bases, with 10 bases left in between. The CDR3 is made up of 15 amino acids. The DNA for the CDR3 is TGTGCCAGCTCACCAGTCCCCAGCTCTAACTATGGCTACACCTTC. It codes for CASSPVPSSNYGYTF.

Written as DNA, the CDR3 is TGTGCCAGCTCATGGGGGCTGAACCCCTACAATGAGCAGTTCTTC. It specifies CASSWGLNPYNEQFF. The genes are TRBV18 and TRBJ2-1, with D perhaps matching TRBD1 (6 bases). Germline V CDR1 and CDR2: KGHSH, LQKENI. V was pared by 5 bases and J by 2 bases, with 13 bases between. CDR3 length: 15 amino acids. Variable domain in full (rest from reference TRBV18 and TRBJ2-1): NAGVMQNPRHLVRRRGQEARLRCSPMKGHSHVYWYRQLPEEGLKFMVYLQKENIIDESGMPKERFSAEFPKEGPSILRIQQVVRGDSAAYFCASSWGLNPYNEQFFGPGTRLTVL.

This clonotype was detected ten times or more. V and J are TRBV19 and TRBJ2-6; D is unclear. With 5 bases removed from V and 0 bases from J, the gap between germline ends came to 8 bases. This CDR3 spans 15 amino acids. In germline, CDR1 is LNHDA, CDR2 SQIVND (reference sequence). The CDR3 protein is CASSVSDSGANVLTF. The DNA for the CDR3 is TGTGCCAGTAGTGTCAGCGACTCTGGGGCCAACGTCCTGACTTTC.

This clonotype was recorded a few times. The chain combines TRBV20-1 with TRBJ2-5, with no clear D. The CDR3 runs 15 residues. V lost 2 bases to trimming and J lost 2 bases, with 15 bases between them. The germline V gene encodes CDR1 DFQATT and CDR2 SNEGSKA (reference sequence). The CDR3: CSARTSRASQETQYF. The CDR3 DNA follows: TGCAGTGCTAGAACCTCCCGAGCAAGTCAAGAGACCCAGTACTTC.

This clonotype came up a few times. V usage is TRBV21-1 and J usage is TRBJ2-3; TRBD2 was called by the table and not checked on the DNA. TRBV21-1 is labeled a pseudogene. The CDR3 loop spans 16 amino acids. CDR3 coding DNA: TGTGCCAGCAGCACCCGGACTAGCGGTAGCACAGATACGCAGTATTTT. This gives the protein CASSTRTSGSTDTQYF.